This T cell receptor beta chain was sequenced during a study of T cell responses to AZD1222 COVID-19 vaccine. Assay: immunoSEQ multiplex PCR; the TCRdb copy retains only in-frame clones and omits some. This table holds some 120,000 clones, about 92% found once. The starting material was peripheral blood, obtained on day 0 of AZD1222 vaccination. The sequence was collected from an adult in good health.

As DNA, the CDR3 is TGTGCCAGCAGCTTTTCCAGCTCTGGGGCCAACGTCCTGACTTTC. It specifies CASSFSSSGANVLTF. The chain joins TRBV11-2 to TRBJ2-6; D gene uncertain. CDR1 and CDR2 (germline): SGHAT, FQNNGV. The CDR3 covers 15 residues. The V end lost 3 bases, the J end lost 0 bases, and 6 bases lay between the germline ends.